This TCR beta chain comes out of a study of blood T cell repertoires in COVID-19. Study background: Samples taken during acute and convalescent COVID-19 were collected in the United States, Italy and Spain. Sources were T cells, B-cell-depleted T cells, or PBMCs; the material itself was cDNA or gDNA.

V trimming: 2 bases; J trimming: 1 base; junction bases outside the gene matches: 12. The CDR3 has 18 residues. The germline gives CDR1 WSHSY, CDR2 SAAADI. This clone has only a few counts. Original processing methods: Amplified reference gene primers provided the basis for estimating nucleated cell counts. Produced via immunoSEQ multiplex PCR; TCRdb's table is partial and in-frame only. Clone size and V and J calls were adopted from that table, with D and trimming inferred from the DNA. In the table there are some 140,000 clones, 75% to 95% of which are singletons. The clonotype comes from a man aged 50-60 years with acute or convalescent COVID-19. The chain links TRBV10-2 to TRBJ2-7, with 9 nucleotides matching TRBD2. The material sequenced was peripheral blood. CDR3 in DNA: TGCGCCAGCAGTGAGGGGGGTCTTGGACTAGCGCCATCCTACGAGCAGTACTTC. It specifies CASSEGGLGLAPSYEQYF.